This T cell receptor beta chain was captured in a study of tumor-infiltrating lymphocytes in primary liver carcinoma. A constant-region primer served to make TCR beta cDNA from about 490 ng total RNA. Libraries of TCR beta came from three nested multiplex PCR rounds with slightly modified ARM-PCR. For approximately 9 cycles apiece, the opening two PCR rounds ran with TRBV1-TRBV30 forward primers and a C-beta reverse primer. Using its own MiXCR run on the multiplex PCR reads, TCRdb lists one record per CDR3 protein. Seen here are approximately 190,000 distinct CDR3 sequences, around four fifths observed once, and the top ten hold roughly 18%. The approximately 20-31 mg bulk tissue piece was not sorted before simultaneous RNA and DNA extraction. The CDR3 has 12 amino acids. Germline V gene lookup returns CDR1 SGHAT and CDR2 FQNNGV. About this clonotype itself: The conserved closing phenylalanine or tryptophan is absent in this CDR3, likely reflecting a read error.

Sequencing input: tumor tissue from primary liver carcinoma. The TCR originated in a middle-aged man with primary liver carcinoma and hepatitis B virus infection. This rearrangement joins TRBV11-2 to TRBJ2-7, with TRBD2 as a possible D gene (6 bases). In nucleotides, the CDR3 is TGCGCCAGCAGTTCCGGGGGCTACGAGCAGTACTTA. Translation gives CASSSGGYEQYL.